The rows below give T cell receptor beta chains drawn from one sample of a study of regulatory T cells in long-lasting Graves disease. TCRdb called the multiplex PCR reads again in MiXCR, with one record for every CDR3 protein. Among about 660,000 distinct CDR3 sequences listed, 30% were seen once. The material was peripheral blood mononuclear cells (PBMCs), obtained when the disease was refractory, from a patient treated with antithyroid drugs. Source of these receptors: a female donor with Graves disease. The CDR3 runs from the conserved cysteine through the conserved F or W. D genes are given only for firm matches. Clone size is shown for a subset of rows, as once, few, many or a class of expanded clone.

clone_size,j_call,v_call,d_call,cdr3_nt,cdr3_aa
.,TRBJ2-1,TRBV11-2,.,TGTGCCAGCAGCTTAGGGGGAAAGACCTACAATGAGCAGTTCTTC,CASSLGGKTYNEQFF
.,TRBJ1-2,TRBV5-1,.,TGCGCCAGCAGCAGTACAGGGACCGCACGCGGCTACACCTTC,CASSSTGTARGYTF
.,TRBJ1-1,TRBV6-2/TRBV6-3,.,TGTGCCAGCAGTTACAGTTCCAGGTTCGACGTAGCTTTCTTT,CASSYSSRFDVAFF
few,TRBJ2-5,TRBV29-1,TRBD2,TGCAGCGTTGCTAGCGGGAGTTCGGAGACCCAGTACTTC,CSVASGSSETQYF
.,TRBJ1-2,TRBV6-2/TRBV6-3,.,TGTGCCAGCAGTTACGCAGCTAACTATGGCTACACCTTC,CASSYAANYGYTF
many,TRBJ1-2,TRBV6-1,TRBD1,TGTGCCAGCACTCGCGGGACAGGTATCAGGAACTATGGCTACACCTTC,CASTRGTGIRNYGYTF
.,TRBJ2-7,TRBV2,.,TGTGCCAGCATGGAAGGGCGGCAGGGGGAGCAGTACTTC,CASMEGRQGEQYF
.,TRBJ1-3,TRBV28,.,TGTGCCAGCAGTATAAGACAGGAGACCTCCTCTGGAAACACCATATATTTT,CASSIRQETSSGNTIYF
few,TRBJ2-7,TRBV11-2,.,TGTGCCAGCAGACCACCTTCCGGGACCGCACAAACCTACGAGCAGTACTTC,CASRPPSGTAQTYEQYF
few,TRBJ1-2,TRBV29-1,.,TGCAGCGTTGATGAGGTTAACTATGGCTACACCTTC,CSVDEVNYGYTF
.,TRBJ1-5,TRBV20-1,TRBD1,TGCAGTGCTATTAAACAGGGGCCTAGGGTGCCCCAGCATTTT,CSAIKQGPRVPQHF
many,TRBJ2-7,TRBV2,.,TGTGCCAGCAGGGAGCGGAACTACGAGCAGTACTTC,CASRERNYEQYF
few,TRBJ1-2,TRBV7-9,TRBD1,TGTGCCAGCAGCCAAGGACAGGGAAGAGGCTACACCTTC,CASSQGQGRGYTF
few,TRBJ2-2,TRBV4-1,.,TGCGCCAGCAGCCACCTGATAGGCAGGGGAAACACCGGGGAGCTGTTTTTT,CASSHLIGRGNTGELFF
few,TRBJ1-4,TRBV7-9,.,TGTGCCAGCACCTCATACTCAGGGATAAGTTCTGAAAAACTGTTTTTT,CASTSYSGISSEKLFF
many,TRBJ2-7,TRBV12-3/TRBV12-4,.,TGTGCCAGCAGTTTCCCAGGCCCCTACGAGCAGTACTTC,CASSFPGPYEQYF
.,TRBJ2-4,TRBV30,.,TGTGCCTGGAGTGTACGGAATCGAGGGGACATTCAGTACTTC,CAWSVRNRGDIQYF
many,TRBJ1-2,TRBV7-9,TRBD1,TGTGCCAGCAGCCCGACAGGGTTTTATGGCTACACCTTC,CASSPTGFYGYTF
few,TRBJ1-2,TRBV29-1,TRBD1,TGCAGCGTCTCGCCGGACAGGGACTCTTATGGCTACACCTTC,CSVSPDRDSYGYTF
.,TRBJ1-1,TRBV12-3/TRBV12-4,.,TGTGCCAGCATCGGCGGCAGGGAAAGGATGGACACTGAAGCTTTCTTT,CASIGGRERMDTEAFF
many,TRBJ1-2,TRBV28,.,TGTGCCAGCTTAGGTTCGGGTCCCTCTAACTATGGCTACACCTTC,CASLGSGPSNYGYTF
few,TRBJ1-3,TRBV28,.,TGTGCCAGCAGTTTAAGCCGGGCCCTAGGGACTGGAAACACCATATATTTT,CASSLSRALGTGNTIYF
few,TRBJ2-7,TRBV19,TRBD2,TGTGCCAGTAGTATTGGGACTAGCGGGGAGCCCTACGAGCAGTACTTC,CASSIGTSGEPYEQYF
.,TRBJ1-5,TRBV6-1,.,TGTGCCAGCGCGGACGGGCAGCCCCAGCATTTT,CASADGQPQHF
.,TRBJ1-2,TRBV19,.,TGTGCCAGTTCGATAGGCAGGGACTATGGCTACACCTTC,CASSIGRDYGYTF
few,TRBJ2-7,TRBV29-1,.,TGCAGCGTTGAGTTGGACTACGAGCAGTACTTC,CSVELDYEQYF
.,TRBJ1-5,TRBV6-1,.,TGTGCCAGCAGTGACAATCGGGGGGGGCCCAATCAGCCCCAGCATTTT,CASSDNRGGPNQPQHF
few,TRBJ2-6,TRBV6-5,.,TGTGCCAGCAGTTACGATGGGCCCAACGTCCTGACTTTC,CASSYDGPNVLTF
few,TRBJ1-4,TRBV6-1,.,TGTGCCAGCAGGGACTCCCCGGGGAGAACTAATGAAAAACTGTTTTTT,CASRDSPGRTNEKLFF
few,TRBJ2-5,TRBV27,.,TGTGCCAGCAGCCTAGGTGGGCCCGCCTCGGGAGAGACCCAGTACTTC,CASSLGGPASGETQYF
.,TRBJ1-5,TRBV20-1,TRBD1,TGCAGTGCTAGAGATATAGGGGGCCCTTTGGATTATAGCAATCAGCCCCAGCATTTT,CSARDIGGPLDYSNQPQHF
many,TRBJ1-6,TRBV28,.,TGTGCCAGCAGTTTAGTGGACCTCTCGGGCTCACCCCTCCACTTT,CASSLVDLSGSPLHF
.,TRBJ2-2,TRBV5-1,TRBD2,TGCGCCAGCAGCTGGACTAGCGGGGCCAGGGCCGGGGAGCTGTTTTTT,CASSWTSGARAGELFF
few,TRBJ2-7,TRBV6-1,.,TGTGCCAGCAGTCTCACGACAGCAGCCTACGAGCAGTACTTC,CASSLTTAAYEQYF
few,TRBJ1-5,TRBV2,TRBD1,TGTGCCAGCAGACCGGACAGGGCTAATCAGCCCCAGCATTTT,CASRPDRANQPQHF
.,TRBJ2-7,TRBV7-7,TRBD2,TGTGCCAGCAGCTGCCCCGCGATAGCGGGAGATAACGAGCAGTACTTC,CASSCPAIAGDNEQYF
.,TRBJ2-5,TRBV5-1,.,TGCGCCAGCAGCGTCCTCGCCTCCCAAGAGACCCAGTACTTC,CASSVLASQETQYF
.,TRBJ2-3,TRBV19,TRBD2,TGTGCCAGTAGTATGGTACTAGCGGGAGGTCTTTGGAATACGCAGTATTTT,CASSMVLAGGLWNTQYF
few,TRBJ2-2,TRBV28,TRBD2,TGTGCCAGCAGTCCCCGTGGACTAGTGAGGTCACCCGGGGAGCTGTTTTTT,CASSPRGLVRSPGELFF
once,TRBJ1-1,TRBV5-5,.,TGTGCCAGCAGCTTGGTGTGGGTTGCCCCTGAAGCTTTCTTT,CASSLVWVAPEAFF
few,TRBJ1-5,TRBV11-2,.,TGTGCCAGCAGCCTCAGCGGGAAAGGGAATCAGCCCCAGCATTTT,CASSLSGKGNQPQHF
.,TRBJ1-1,TRBV28,.,TGTGCCAGCAGTTTGCCGATGCCTGGAGATGCTTTCTTT,CASSLPMPGDAFF
.,TRBJ1-2,TRBV3-1,TRBD1,TGTGCCAGCAGCCAATCCTGGGACAGCATCAGTGGCTACACCTTC,CASSQSWDSISGYTF
.,TRBJ1-2,TRBV6-2/TRBV6-3,.,TGTGCCAGCCGGGCCCTCGCCACTAACTATGGCTACACCTTC,CASRALATNYGYTF
many,TRBJ2-7,TRBV28,.,TGTGCCAGCAGTTTATCACTCCAGGGTGACGAGCAGTACTTC,CASSLSLQGDEQYF
.,TRBJ2-1,TRBV10-3,TRBD2,TGTGCCATCACATCACGGGGAGCTAGCGGGGGAGCGGGGTTAGGCAATGAGCAGTTCTTC,CAITSRGASGGAGLGNEQFF
.,TRBJ2-2,TRBV5-1,.,TGCGCCAGCAGCTTGAAACTTGGGGAGCTGTTTTTT,CASSLKLGELFF
many,TRBJ1-5,TRBV12-3/TRBV12-4,.,TGTGCCAGCAGTGGGCAGGGAAGTCAGCCCCAGCATTTT,CASSGQGSQPQHF
.,TRBJ2-7,TRBV10-3,.,TGTGCCATCAGTCCCGGTGGCAGCTTTTACGAGCAGTACTTC,CAISPGGSFYEQYF
.,TRBJ1-2,TRBV28,.,TGTGCCAGCAGTTCCCCTCGGGGCCTCGGGGGGTATGGCTACACCTTC,CASSSPRGLGGYGYTF
few,TRBJ1-6,TRBV10-3,.,TGTGCCATCAGTGTGGCGGGACGGGGAAATTCACCCCTCCACTTT,CAISVAGRGNSPLHF
.,TRBJ2-2,TRBV2,.,TGTGCCAGCAGGTGGGGAACCGGGGAGCTGTTTTTT,CASRWGTGELFF
many,TRBJ2-2,TRBV12-3/TRBV12-4,.,TGTGCCAGCAGGGGCCGGGACACCAACACCGGGGAGCTGTTTTTT,CASRGRDTNTGELFF
.,TRBJ1-5,TRBV6-2/TRBV6-3,TRBD1,TGTGCCAGCAGTGTCGGACAGGTCCTACAGCCCCAGCATTTT,CASSVGQVLQPQHF
many,TRBJ2-7,TRBV12-3/TRBV12-4,TRBD1,TGCGCCAGCAGTTCGGGGCAGGGGGCGCGCGAGCAGTACTTC,CASSSGQGAREQYF
.,TRBJ1-1,TRBV6-1,.,TGTGCCAGCAGCGCAGGGGCGCCTGTTGAAGCTTTCTTT,CASSAGAPVEAFF